The 8 T cell receptor beta chains reported below all come from one sample, sequenced in a study of cytomegalovirus exposure and HLA in healthy donors. It was with 60 Vbeta and 13 Jbeta primers that the PCR ran. Clones were read by immunoSEQ multiplex PCR, and TCRdb kept only the in-frame ones, dropping some. This sample carries about 160,000 clones, less than 90% of them seen once, and the ten largest clones take under 2%. The sequencing input was PBMCs. These TCRs come from a woman between 18 and 29 years old in good health and CMV-seronegative.

The chain recombines TRBV11-2 with TRBJ1-6; perhaps TRBD1 as D (5 bases). Germline V lookup: CDR1 SGHAT, CDR2 FQNNGV. The CDR3 is 14 residues long. V was pared by 5 bases and J by 8 bases, with 13 bases between. The CDR3 sequence: CASSPRGRDSPLHF. The CDR3 DNA follows: TGTGCCAGCAGCCCCCGGGGGAGAGATTCACCCCTCCACTTT.

This clone is a singleton in its sample. This chain links TRBV28 with TRBJ1-5, with TRBD1 as a possible D gene (5 bases). The ends were cut back, 5 bases at V and 7 bases at J, with 9 bases in the middle. Germline V lookup: CDR1 MDHEN, CDR2 SYDVKM. This CDR3 is built from 12 residues. The CDR3 nucleotides are TGTGCCAGCAGTGGGGGGGGGCAGCCCCAGCATTTT. Encoded protein: CASSGGGQPQHF.

This clone has just one count. This chain uses TRBV2 with TRBJ2-2, with 8 bases that match TRBD2. The CDR3 sequence is 16 residues long. Germline CDR1 and CDR2: SNHLY and FYNNEI. V lost 7 bases, J lost 1 base, and 8 bases stayed unmatched. The CDR3 sequence: CASTAWAGGNTGELFF. The CDR3 nucleotides read TGTGCCAGCACCGCATGGGCGGGGGGGAACACCGGGGAGCTGTTTTTT.

The J gene is TRBJ2-7, the V gene TRBV10-3; D perhaps matches TRBD2 (7 bases). Germline CDR1 reads ENHRY; CDR2 reads SYGVKD. V was shortened by 8 bases and J by 5 bases, with 22 bases between the two germline ends. There are 15 residues in the CDR3. CDR3 nucleotide sequence: TGTGCCATCGGGCGGGAATGGGGGGGGCCGGACGAGCAGTACTTC. This codes for CAIGREWGGPDEQYF.

This clone was seen more than once but under ten times. The rearrangement links TRBV6-5 to TRBJ2-7, with D tentatively TRBD2 (5 bases). This CDR3 has 11 residues. V lost 11 bases and J 0 bases, leaving 8 bases between the germline ends. CDR1 and CDR2 from the germline V gene are MNHEY and SVGAGI. CDR3 amino acids: CARTCSYEQYF. CDR3 sequence (DNA): TGTGCCCGGACTTGCTCCTACGAGCAGTACTTC.

This rearrangement joins TRBV28 to TRBJ1-1; TRBD1 aligns across 7 bases. The germline CDR1 and CDR2 sequences are MDHEN and SYDVKM. The V segment lost 5 bases and the J segment 1 base; nucleotides outside the gene matches: 7. The CDR3 totals 15 residues. Here the CDR3 DNA reads TGTGCCAGCAGTCCACACGACAGGGCGAACACTGAAGCTTTCTTT. It translates to CASSPHDRANTEAFF.

V usage is TRBV7-9 and J usage is TRBJ2-5, with 10 bases matching TRBD2. Germline values: CDR1 SEHNR, CDR2 FQNEAQ (reference sequence). V lost 3 bases and J lost 4; bases outside the gene matches: 14. The CDR3 totals 18 residues. The CDR3 loop reads CASSLRMQAGGPTETQYF. The CDR3 DNA sequence: TGTGCCAGCAGCTTGAGAATGCAAGCGGGAGGGCCAACAGAGACCCAGTACTTC.

The CDR3: CASSIGTHTGELFF. The CDR3 DNA is TGTGCCAGTAGTATAGGAACTCACACCGGGGAGCTGTTTTTT. The chain employs TRBV19 and TRBJ2-2, with D unclear. This CDR3 comprises 14 residues. With 1 base removed from V and 3 bases from J, the gap between germline ends came to 6 bases. CDR1 and CDR2 from the germline V gene are LNHDA and SQIVND (reference sequence). The full variable domain, rest sourced from reference TRBV19 and TRBJ2-2, is DGGITQSPKYLFRKEGQNVTLSCEQNLNHDAMYWYRQDPGQGLRLIYYSQIVNDFQKGDIAEGYSVSREKKESFPLTVTSAQKNPTAFYLCASSIGTHTGELFFGEGSRLTVL.